This T cell receptor beta chain is drawn from a study of blood T cell repertoires in COVID-19 (dated by TCRdb to the early 2020s). With respect to the entire study: Samples from collaborators originated in the United States, Italy and Spain and spanned both the acute and convalescent phases of COVID-19. The material from the prospective study consisted of cDNA or gDNA derived from T cells, B-cell-depleted T cells, or PBMCs. The samples were drawn from two sources: the first 160 participants of the ongoing ImmuneRACE study, and fewer than 1,500 subjects contributed by 6 global collaborators. HLA class I and class II types, where available, came from metadata supplied by the sample provider rather than from assay-based typing. Nearly every sample came with metadata listing a de-identified subject ID, COVID-19 status, age in years and sex. Deeply sampled blood TCRbeta repertoires from subjects exposed to, actively infected with, or recovered from COVID-19 were included in the dataset. The repertoires were released in a freely available public database intended as a resource for research on the immune response to SARS-CoV-2.

The CDR3 runs 10 residues from the cysteine to the phenylalanine. Only the CDR3 DNA stays, 30 bases, in frame from base 1. The germline V gene encodes CDR1 MDHEN and CDR2 SYDVKM. Here is what the overall study found, with its caveats: The amount of clinical and demographic metadata varied by source and participant and was provided uncurated.

In the prospective study, participants were roughly 18 to 95 years old, resided in 20 to 30 geographic areas of the United States, and were enrolled through a virtual design. To assign participants to cohorts, the prospective study relied on clinical history that participants themselves reported in a screening survey and a study questionnaire. ImmuneRACE Cohort 3 recovered participants were defined by two consecutive negative NP/OP PCR tests, healthcare professional clearance, or symptom resolution. Mobile phlebotomists in the prospective study collected whole blood, serum and a nasopharyngeal or oropharyngeal swab from every participant. Prospective study participants could optionally give additional blood draws and questionnaires over an approximately two-month period. Blood samples from the prospective study were shipped frozen or at room temperature prior to DNA extraction. On this clone: No cognate antigen has been identified for it. One junction end does not reproduce the germline sequence, and a read error may be involved.

The immunoSEQ Assay, a bias-controlled multiplex PCR, was used to amplify TCRbeta CDR3 regions from genomic DNA. The published analysis was carried out like this. The number of nucleated cells in each sample was estimated by amplification of reference gene primers within the assay. To quantify the absolute abundance of each unique TCRbeta CDR3 rearrangement, sequence reads were collapsed and filtered. For each sample, productive Simpson clonality was calculated as the square root of Simpson's diversity index over productive rearrangements. The clones in this table, taken by TCRdb from immuneACCESS, are in-frame only. Not every clone is retained; where verified, under half of the shortfall comes from an unresolved V gene, and the cause of the rest is unknown. The D gene and trimming were derived from the DNA, and the V and J assignments and clone size from that table. In all, the sample holds approximately 270,000 clones, and approximately 85% of those were seen once. The top ten hold approximately 2% of the sample.

This sequence was found in a woman aged 45-65 years who had recovered from COVID-19. Sequenced: PBMCs or T cells enriched from blood (not recorded which). This receptor chain uses TRBV28 and TRBJ2-1; there is no confident call for the D gene. For the CDR3, the sequence is CAASFNEQFF. In nucleotides, the sequence is TGTGCCGCGTCCTTCAATGAGCAGTTCTTC.